The 19 T cell receptor beta chains below come from one sample, sequenced in a study of graft-versus-host responses after intestinal transplantation. The antigens of these receptors remain unknown. Data came from immunoSEQ multiplex PCR; TCRdb stores just in-frame clones and leaves some out. The sample lists more than 80,000 clones; about 87% were seen once. Sequences were derived from unstimulated CD4+ T cells sorted from spleen or lymph node cells, sampled before transplant. The receptors here all came from a human donor who was the organ donor for an intestinal transplant.

The chain combines TRBV11-2 with TRBJ2-7, with D maybe TRBD1 (6 bases). V lost 10 bases and J 7 bases, leaving 23 bases between the germline ends. The CDR3 extends over 14 amino acids. Germline V lookup: CDR1 SGHAT, CDR2 FQNNGV. The DNA for the CDR3 is TGTGCCACCAACTCCGGGACATACCCCTCTGAGCAGTACTTC. Its translation: CATNSGTYPSEQYF. Combining the CDR3 with reference TRBV11-2 and TRBJ2-7 gives the whole variable domain EAGVAQSPRYKIIEKRQSVAFWCNPISGHATLYWYQQILGQGPKLLIQFQNNGVVDDSQLPKDRFSAERLKGVDSTLKIQPAKLEDSAVYLCATNSGTYPSEQYFGPGTRLTVT.

The chain couples TRBV7-2 to TRBJ2-3; the D gene is possibly TRBD1 (5 bases). V lost 3 bases to trimming and J lost 3 bases, with 22 bases between them. CDR1 SGHTA and CDR2 FQGNSA come from the germline V gene. This CDR3 comprises 18 residues. The CDR3 sequence is CASSFTGAWAVGTDTQYF. The DNA of the CDR3 is TGTGCCAGCAGCTTCACAGGCGCGTGGGCGGTTGGGACAGATACGCAGTATTTT.

The rearrangement uses TRBV11-2 and TRBJ1-5; no firm D call. The length of the CDR3 is 12 residues. V was pared by 5 bases and J by 9 bases, with 11 bases between. Germline V gene lookup returns CDR1 SGHAT and CDR2 FQNNGV. The CDR3 sequence: CASSPPIGPQHF. In nucleotides, the CDR3 is TGTGCCAGCAGCCCGCCGATCGGGCCCCAGCATTTT.

This CDR3 reads CASSPLGLDRAGANVLTF. For the CDR3, the DNA is TGTGCCAGCAGTCCCTTGGGCCTCGACAGGGCTGGGGCCAACGTCCTGACTTTC. The rearrangement joins TRBV27 to TRBJ2-6; 7 nucleotides match TRBD1. The CDR3 totals 18 residues. V was clipped by 5 bases and J by 2 bases; unmatched bases: 12. Germline assignment: CDR1 MNHEY and CDR2 SMNVEV (reference sequence).

The chain employs TRBV7-2 and TRBJ2-7; tentative D call: TRBD2 (6 bases). V dropped 4 bases and J dropped 0 bases, with 13 bases sitting between them. Germline V lookup: CDR1 SGHTA, CDR2 FQGNSA. The CDR3 runs to 15 residues. For the CDR3, the DNA is TGTGCCAGCAGCTCCACATGGAGGGGCTCCTACGAGCAGTACTTC. Amino acids: CASSSTWRGSYEQYF. Full variable domain (missing parts from reference TRBV7-2 and TRBJ2-7): GAGVSQSPSNKVTEKGKDVELRCDPISGHTALYWYRQSLGQGLEFLIYFQGNSAPDKSGLPSDRFSAERTGGSVSTLTIQRTQQEDSAVYLCASSSTWRGSYEQYFGPGTRLTVT.

The CDR3 DNA is TGTGCCAGCAGTGAGAGCGGGGGGGCCGGGGAGCTGTTTTTT. Amino acid sequence: CASSESGGAGELFF. The rearrangement uses TRBV2 and TRBJ2-2, with 10 bases lining up with TRBD2. V shed 3 bases, J shed 6 bases, and the junction held 1 base outside the gene matches. The CDR3 has 14 residues. Germline CDR1 SNHLY, CDR2 FYNNEI. Variable domain in full (rest from reference TRBV2 and TRBJ2-2): EPEVTQTPSHQVTQMGQEVILRCVPISNHLYFYWYRQILGQKVEFLVSFYNNEISEKSEIFDDQFSVERPDGSNFTLKIRSTKLEDSAMYFCASSESGGAGELFFGEGSRLTVL.

This rearrangement joins TRBV4-2 to TRBJ2-1, with 9 bases lining up with TRBD1. CDR1 and CDR2 (germline): LGHNA, YNFKEQ. The CDR3 totals 16 residues. Losses at the gene ends were 5 bases for V and 4 bases for J; bases not matched to a gene: 9. This CDR3 is CASSKMGQGGYNEQFF. In DNA, the CDR3 is TGTGCCAGCAGCAAAATGGGACAGGGCGGGTACAATGAGCAGTTCTTC.

This chain joins TRBV2 and TRBJ2-5, with 9 bases lining up with TRBD2. This CDR3 has 15 amino acids. In germline, CDR1 is SNHLY, CDR2 FYNNEI. V shed 7 bases and J 1 base; nucleotides not matched to a gene: 7. The CDR3 DNA reads as TGTGCCAGCACCCAGACTAGCGGCCTCCAAGAGACCCAGTACTTC. As protein: CASTQTSGLQETQYF. The full variable domain, its missing parts supplied by reference TRBV2 and TRBJ2-5, is EPEVTQTPSHQVTQMGQEVILRCVPISNHLYFYWYRQILGQKVEFLVSFYNNEISEKSEIFDDQFSVERPDGSNFTLKIRSTKLEDSAMYFCASTQTSGLQETQYFGPGTRLLVL.

CDR3 DNA sequence: TGTGCGGGCAGGCCGAGCTCTGGAAACACCATATATTTT. The encoded protein is CAGRPSSGNTIYF. V gene TRBV6-1 combines with J gene TRBJ1-3; D remains unclear. The V gene's germline CDR1 is MNHNS and CDR2 SASEGT. The CDR3 is 13 amino acids.

This chain links TRBV5-6 with TRBJ1-1, with 8 bases lining up with TRBD1. Germline trimming cut 5 bases from V and 0 bases from J; bases unmatched to any gene: 0. CDR1 and CDR2 (germline): SGHDT, YYEEEE. This CDR3 is 13 amino acids long. The CDR3 DNA follows: TGTGCCAGCAGACAGGGGGTGAACACTGAAGCTTTCTTT. Amino acid sequence: CASRQGVNTEAFF.

This clone appeared once. The CDR3 DNA reads TGTGCCAGCAGCTTAACGTCGGGAGGGGAGCAGTTCTTC. Residues: CASSLTSGGEQFF. The V gene is TRBV7-3, the J gene TRBJ2-1, with TRBD2 identical over 8 bases. Germline V gene lookup returns CDR1 SGHTA and CDR2 FQGTGA. There are 13 residues in the CDR3. The junction had 2 bases not matched to a gene; V was cut back by 0 bases and J by 10 bases.

This chain links TRBV5-1 with TRBJ2-3; 10 positions match TRBD2. The CDR3 is made up of 14 amino acids. In germline, CDR1 is SGHRS, CDR2 YFSETQ. J lost 2 bases, V lost 6 bases, and 3 bases had no gene match. CDR3: CASTSGGYTDTQYF. The CDR3, as DNA: TGCGCCAGCACTAGCGGGGGTTACACAGATACGCAGTATTTT.

The V call is TRBV28, the J call TRBJ2-1, with D possibly being TRBD1 (5 bases). Looked up from germline, CDR1 is MDHEN and CDR2 is SYDVKM. The CDR3 is made up of 14 amino acids. V lost 4 bases and J 0 bases, leaving 7 bases between the germline ends. The CDR3 reads CASSSGFSYNEQFF. The CDR3 DNA sequence: TGTGCCAGCAGTTCAGGGTTCTCCTACAATGAGCAGTTCTTC.

V usage is TRBV28 and J usage is TRBJ2-1; D remains ambiguous. This CDR3 has 11 residues. The V gene's germline CDR1 is MDHEN and CDR2 SYDVKM. Between the trimmed V and J ends, which lost 2 bases and 8 bases, there was a span of 4 bases. The CDR3 region is CASSLHYEQFF. As DNA, the CDR3 is TGTGCCAGCAGTTTACACTATGAGCAGTTCTTC.

V gene TRBV28 combines with J gene TRBJ1-5, with 8 bases aligning to TRBD1. The CDR3 covers 14 residues. Trimming cost V 6 bases and J 6 bases; bases outside gene matches: 7. Germline CDR1 MDHEN, CDR2 SYDVKM. Here the CDR3 DNA reads TGTGCCAGCAGCCGAATAACAGGGGGTCAGCCCCAGCATTTT. Encoded protein: CASSRITGGQPQHF.

The rearrangement links TRBV5-3 to TRBJ2-5; D ambiguous. TRBV5-3 is noted as an ORF with a role that remains uncertain. V was shortened by 1 base and J by 1 base, with 8 bases between the two germline ends. The CDR3 is 14 amino acids. The CDR3 protein is CARSLSLTQETQYF. The CDR3, as DNA: TGTGCCAGAAGCTTGTCACTAACCCAAGAGACCCAGTACTTC.

The chain uses TRBV27 and TRBJ1-1; D is perhaps TRBD1 (6 bases). The CDR3 consists of 13 residues. Germline lookup yields CDR1 MNHEY and CDR2 SMNVEV (reference sequence). Trimming pared 4 bases from V and 7 bases from J, leaving 13 bases between. Written as DNA, the CDR3 is TGTGCCAGCAGTTGGGGTCAACAGGGTGAAGCTTTCTTT. Translating gives CASSWGQQGEAFF.

V usage is TRBV7-2 and J usage is TRBJ2-5; the match to TRBD1 covers 12 bases. The CDR3 loop spans 16 amino acids. Germline V lookup: CDR1 SGHTA, CDR2 FQGNSA. V trimming: 1 base; J trimming: 6 bases; junction bases outside the gene matches: 6. CDR3 region: CASSLVSGQGAKTQYF. The CDR3 DNA reads as TGTGCCAGCAGCTTAGTATCGGGACAGGGGGCGAAGACCCAGTACTTC.

This clone showed up just a few times. The chain uses TRBV11-2 and TRBJ2-4, with 8 bases fitting TRBD2. Germline lookup yields CDR1 SGHAT and CDR2 FQNNGV. CDR3 length: 18 amino acids. V shed 1 base and J 0 bases; nucleotides not matched to a gene: 8. For the CDR3, the DNA is TGTGCCAGCAGCTTAGTTAGCGGGGCTCCCATAGCCAAAAACATTCAGTACTTC. It encodes CASSLVSGAPIAKNIQYF.